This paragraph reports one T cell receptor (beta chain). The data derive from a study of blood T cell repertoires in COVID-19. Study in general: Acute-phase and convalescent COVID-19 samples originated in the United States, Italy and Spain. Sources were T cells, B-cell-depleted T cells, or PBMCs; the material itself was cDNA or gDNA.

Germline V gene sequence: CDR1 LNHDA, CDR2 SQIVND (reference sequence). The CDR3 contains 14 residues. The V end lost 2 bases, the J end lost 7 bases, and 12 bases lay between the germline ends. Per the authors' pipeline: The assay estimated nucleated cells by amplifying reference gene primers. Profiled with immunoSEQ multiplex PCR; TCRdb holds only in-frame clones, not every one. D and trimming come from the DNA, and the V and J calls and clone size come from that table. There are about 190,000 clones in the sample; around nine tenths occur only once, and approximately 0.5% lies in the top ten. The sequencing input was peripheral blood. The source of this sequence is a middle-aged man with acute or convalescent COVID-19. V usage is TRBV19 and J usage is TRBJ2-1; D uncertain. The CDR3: CASSIKGAENEQFF. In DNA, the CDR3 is TGTGCCAGTAGTATAAAAGGAGCTGAAAATGAGCAGTTCTTC. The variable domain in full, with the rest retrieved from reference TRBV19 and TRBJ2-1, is DGGITQSPKYLFRKEGQNVTLSCEQNLNHDAMYWYRQDPGQGLRLIYYSQIVNDFQKGDIAEGYSVSREKKESFPLTVTSAQKNPTAFYLCASSIKGAENEQFFGPGTRLTVL.